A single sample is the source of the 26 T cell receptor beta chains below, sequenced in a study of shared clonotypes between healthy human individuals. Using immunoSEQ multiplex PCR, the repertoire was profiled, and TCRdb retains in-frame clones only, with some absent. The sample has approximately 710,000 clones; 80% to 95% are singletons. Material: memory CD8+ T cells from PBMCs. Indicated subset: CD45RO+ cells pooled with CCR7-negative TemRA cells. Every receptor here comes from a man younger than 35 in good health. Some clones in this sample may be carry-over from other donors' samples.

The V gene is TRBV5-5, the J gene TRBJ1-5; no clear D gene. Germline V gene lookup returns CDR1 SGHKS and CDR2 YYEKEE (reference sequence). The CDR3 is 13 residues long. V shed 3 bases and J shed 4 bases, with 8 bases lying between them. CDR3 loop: CASSSTWNQPQHF. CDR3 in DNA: TGTGCCAGCAGCTCAACATGGAATCAGCCCCAGCATTTT.

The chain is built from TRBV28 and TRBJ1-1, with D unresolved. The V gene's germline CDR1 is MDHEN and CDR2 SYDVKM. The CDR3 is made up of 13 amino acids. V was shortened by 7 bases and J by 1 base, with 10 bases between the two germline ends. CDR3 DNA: TGTGCCAGCAATTCAGGTGAGAACACTGAAGCTTTCTTT. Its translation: CASNSGENTEAFF.

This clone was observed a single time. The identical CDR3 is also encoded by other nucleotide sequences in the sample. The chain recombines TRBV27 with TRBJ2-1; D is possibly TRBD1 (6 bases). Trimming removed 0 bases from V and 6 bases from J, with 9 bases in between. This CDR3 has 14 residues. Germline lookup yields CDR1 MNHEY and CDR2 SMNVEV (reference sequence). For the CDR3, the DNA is TGTGCCAGCAGTTTATCTGGCAGGGGCAATGAGCAGTTCTTC. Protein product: CASSLSGRGNEQFF.

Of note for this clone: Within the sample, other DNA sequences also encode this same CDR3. In nucleotides, the CDR3 is TGTGCCAGCAGCGGGGGTGGCTATGGCTACACCTTC. This codes for CASSGGGYGYTF. The chain recombines TRBV9 with TRBJ1-2; D call uncertain. The CDR3 length is 12 residues. Germline V CDR1 and CDR2: SGDLS, YYNGEE. Trimming removed 3 bases from V and 4 bases from J, with 7 bases in between.

The CDR3 is CASSSGTGSNQPQHF. In DNA form, the CDR3 reads TGTGCCAGCAGCTCCGGGACAGGGAGCAATCAGCCCCAGCATTTT. This chain connects TRBV7-9 to TRBJ1-5; 9 bases fit TRBD1. Trimming took 4 bases from V and 1 from J; bases not matched to a gene: 2. CDR1 and CDR2 (germline): SEHNR, FQNEAQ (reference sequence). CDR3 length equals 15 residues.

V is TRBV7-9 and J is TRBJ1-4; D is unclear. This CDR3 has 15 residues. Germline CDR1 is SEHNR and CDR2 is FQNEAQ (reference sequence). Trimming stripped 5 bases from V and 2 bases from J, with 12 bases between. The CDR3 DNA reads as TGTGCCAGCAGCCCACCCCAGCGTACTAATGAAAAACTGTTTTTT. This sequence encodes CASSPPQRTNEKLFF.

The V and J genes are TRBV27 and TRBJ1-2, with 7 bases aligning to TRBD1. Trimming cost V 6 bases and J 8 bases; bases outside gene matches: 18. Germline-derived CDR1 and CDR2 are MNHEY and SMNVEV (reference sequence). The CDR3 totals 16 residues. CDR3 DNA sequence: TGTGCCAGCAGCCAACTCCAATGGACAGGTCTATGGGGCTACACCTTC. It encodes CASSQLQWTGLWGYTF.

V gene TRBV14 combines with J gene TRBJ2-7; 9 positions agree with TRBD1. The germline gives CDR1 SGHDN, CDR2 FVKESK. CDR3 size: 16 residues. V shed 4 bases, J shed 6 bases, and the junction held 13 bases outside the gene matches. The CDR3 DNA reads TGTGCCAGCAGCCCCAACGCGGGACAGGGTTCCACCGAGCAGTACTTC. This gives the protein CASSPNAGQGSTEQYF.

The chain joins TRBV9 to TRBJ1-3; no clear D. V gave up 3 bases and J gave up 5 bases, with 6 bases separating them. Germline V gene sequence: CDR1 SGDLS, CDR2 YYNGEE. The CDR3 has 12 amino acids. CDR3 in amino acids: CASSAPRNTIYF. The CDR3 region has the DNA TGTGCCAGCAGCGCCCCACGAAACACCATATATTTT.

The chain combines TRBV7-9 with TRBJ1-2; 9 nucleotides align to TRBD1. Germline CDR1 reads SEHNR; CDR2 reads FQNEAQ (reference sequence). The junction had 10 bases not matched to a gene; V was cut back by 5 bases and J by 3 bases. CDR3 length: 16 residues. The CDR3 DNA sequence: TGTGCCAGCAGCACGCCTACAGGGGGCGCGGACTATGGCTACACCTTC. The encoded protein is CASSTPTGGADYGYTF.

The CDR3 loop is CASSLVVSSGSYEQYF. The DNA for the CDR3 is TGTGCCAGCAGCTTAGTCGTGTCGTCTGGATCCTACGAGCAGTACTTC. The chain couples TRBV7-9 to TRBJ2-7; D gene uncertain. The CDR3 spans 16 residues. The V end lost 1 base, the J end lost 1 base, and 14 bases lay between the germline ends. Germline-derived CDR1 and CDR2 are SEHNR and FQNEAQ (reference sequence).

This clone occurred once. The CDR3 reads CASSLESTGLIVYGYTF. CDR3 sequence (DNA): TGTGCCAGCAGCTTAGAATCGACAGGGCTTATCGTCTATGGCTACACCTTC. This rearrangement joins TRBV7-2 to TRBJ1-2; 7 nucleotides agree with TRBD1. V lost 1 base, J lost 4 bases, and 12 bases stayed unmatched. The CDR3 covers 17 residues. Per germline, CDR1 SGHTA and CDR2 FQGNSA.

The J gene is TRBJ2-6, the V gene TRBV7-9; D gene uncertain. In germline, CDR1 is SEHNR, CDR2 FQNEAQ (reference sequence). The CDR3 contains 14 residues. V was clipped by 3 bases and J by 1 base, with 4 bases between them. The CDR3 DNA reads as TGTGCCAGCAGCTTTGGGTCTGGGGCCAACGTCCTGACTTTC. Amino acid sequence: CASSFGSGANVLTF.

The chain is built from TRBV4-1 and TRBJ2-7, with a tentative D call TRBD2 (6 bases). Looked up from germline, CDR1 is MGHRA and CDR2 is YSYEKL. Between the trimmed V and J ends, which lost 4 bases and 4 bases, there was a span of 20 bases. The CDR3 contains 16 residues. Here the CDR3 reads CASSPVGGPIVYEQYF. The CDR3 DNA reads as TGCGCCAGCAGCCCCGTCGGGGGACCGATAGTTTACGAGCAGTACTTC.

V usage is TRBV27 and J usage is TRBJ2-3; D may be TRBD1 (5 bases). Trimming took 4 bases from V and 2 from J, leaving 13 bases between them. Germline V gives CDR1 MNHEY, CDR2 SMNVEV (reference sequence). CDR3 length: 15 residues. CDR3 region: CASSSTPRVTDTQYF. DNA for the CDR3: TGTGCCAGCAGTTCCACCCCCAGGGTCACAGATACGCAGTATTTT.

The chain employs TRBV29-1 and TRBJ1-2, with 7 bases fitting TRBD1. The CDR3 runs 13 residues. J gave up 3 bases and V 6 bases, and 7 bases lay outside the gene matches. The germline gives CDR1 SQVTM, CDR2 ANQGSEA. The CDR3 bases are TGCAGCGTCCGAGAGGGACAGTACTATGGCTACACCTTC. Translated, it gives CSVREGQYYGYTF.

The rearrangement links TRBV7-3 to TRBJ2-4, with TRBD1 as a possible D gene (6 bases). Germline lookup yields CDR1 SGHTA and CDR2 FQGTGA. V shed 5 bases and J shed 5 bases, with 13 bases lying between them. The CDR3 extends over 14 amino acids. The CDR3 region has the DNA TGTGCCAGCAGCGCGGACAGATTAGAAAACATTCAGTACTTC. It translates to CASSADRLENIQYF.

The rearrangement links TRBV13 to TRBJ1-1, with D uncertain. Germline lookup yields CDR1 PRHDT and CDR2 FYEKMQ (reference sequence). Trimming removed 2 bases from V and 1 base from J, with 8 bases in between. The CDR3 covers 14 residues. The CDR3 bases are TGTGCCAGCAGCTTAAGCGGCCGGAACACTGAAGCTTTCTTT. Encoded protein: CASSLSGRNTEAFF.

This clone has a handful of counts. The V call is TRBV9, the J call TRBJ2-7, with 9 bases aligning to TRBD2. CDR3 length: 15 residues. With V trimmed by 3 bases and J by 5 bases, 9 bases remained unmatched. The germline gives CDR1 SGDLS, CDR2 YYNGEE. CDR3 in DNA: TGTGCCAGCAGCGCGGGACTAGCAATTACAGACGAGCAGTACTTC. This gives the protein CASSAGLAITDEQYF. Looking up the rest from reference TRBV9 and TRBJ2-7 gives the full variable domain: DSGVTQTPKHLITATGQRVTLRCSPRSGDLSVYWYQQSLDQGLQFLIQYYNGEERAKGNILERFSAQQFPDLHSELNLSSLELGDSALYFCASSAGLAITDEQYFGPGTRLTVT.

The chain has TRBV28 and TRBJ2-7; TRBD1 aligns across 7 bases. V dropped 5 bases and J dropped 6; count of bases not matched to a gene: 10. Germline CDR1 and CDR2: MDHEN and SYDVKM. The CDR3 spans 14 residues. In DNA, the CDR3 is TGTGCCAGCAGTAGGGGAGACAGGGTTCCCGAGCAGTACTTC. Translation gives CASSRGDRVPEQYF.

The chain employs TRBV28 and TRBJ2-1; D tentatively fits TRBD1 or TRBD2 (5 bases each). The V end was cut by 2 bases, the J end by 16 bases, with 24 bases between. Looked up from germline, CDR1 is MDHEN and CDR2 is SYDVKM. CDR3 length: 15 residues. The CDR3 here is CASSLNVGPSFKVFF. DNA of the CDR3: TGTGCCAGCAGTTTAAATGTGGGACCCAGTTTCAAAGTCTTCTTC.

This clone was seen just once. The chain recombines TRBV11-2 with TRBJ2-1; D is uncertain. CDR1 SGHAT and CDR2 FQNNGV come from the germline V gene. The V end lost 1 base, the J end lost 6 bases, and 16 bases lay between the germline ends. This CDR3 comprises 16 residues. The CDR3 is CASSLGETSSFNEQFF. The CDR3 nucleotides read TGTGCCAGCAGCTTAGGGGAAACTTCCAGCTTCAATGAGCAGTTCTTC. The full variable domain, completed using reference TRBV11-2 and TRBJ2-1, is EAGVAQSPRYKIIEKRQSVAFWCNPISGHATLYWYQQILGQGPKLLIQFQNNGVVDDSQLPKDRFSAERLKGVDSTLKIQPAKLEDSAVYLCASSLGETSSFNEQFFGPGTRLTVL.

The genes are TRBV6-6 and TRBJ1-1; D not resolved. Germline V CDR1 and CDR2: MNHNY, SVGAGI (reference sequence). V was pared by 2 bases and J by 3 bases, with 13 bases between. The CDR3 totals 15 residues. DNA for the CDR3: TGTGCCAGCAGTTACCTTGTCGGGGTGTACACTGAAGCTTTCTTT. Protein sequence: CASSYLVGVYTEAFF.

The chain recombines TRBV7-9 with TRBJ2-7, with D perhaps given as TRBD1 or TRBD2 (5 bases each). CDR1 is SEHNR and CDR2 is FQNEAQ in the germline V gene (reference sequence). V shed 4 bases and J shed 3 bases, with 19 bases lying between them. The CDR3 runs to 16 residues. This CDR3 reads CASSSGANQGLYEQYF. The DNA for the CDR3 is TGTGCCAGCAGCTCCGGGGCCAACCAAGGACTCTACGAGCAGTACTTC.

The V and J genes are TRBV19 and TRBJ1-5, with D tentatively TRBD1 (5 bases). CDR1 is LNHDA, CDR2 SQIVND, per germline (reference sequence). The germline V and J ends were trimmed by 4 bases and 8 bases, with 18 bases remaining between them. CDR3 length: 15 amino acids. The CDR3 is CASSSWAGPVEPQHF. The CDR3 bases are TGTGCCAGTAGTAGTTGGGCAGGGCCGGTTGAGCCCCAGCATTTT.

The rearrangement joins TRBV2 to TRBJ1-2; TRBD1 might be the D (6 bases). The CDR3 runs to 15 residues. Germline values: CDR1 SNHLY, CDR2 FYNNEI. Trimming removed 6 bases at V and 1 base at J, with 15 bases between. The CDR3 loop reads CASSEQGSRNYGYTF. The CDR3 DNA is TGTGCCAGCAGCGAACAGGGTTCTCGTAACTATGGCTACACCTTC.